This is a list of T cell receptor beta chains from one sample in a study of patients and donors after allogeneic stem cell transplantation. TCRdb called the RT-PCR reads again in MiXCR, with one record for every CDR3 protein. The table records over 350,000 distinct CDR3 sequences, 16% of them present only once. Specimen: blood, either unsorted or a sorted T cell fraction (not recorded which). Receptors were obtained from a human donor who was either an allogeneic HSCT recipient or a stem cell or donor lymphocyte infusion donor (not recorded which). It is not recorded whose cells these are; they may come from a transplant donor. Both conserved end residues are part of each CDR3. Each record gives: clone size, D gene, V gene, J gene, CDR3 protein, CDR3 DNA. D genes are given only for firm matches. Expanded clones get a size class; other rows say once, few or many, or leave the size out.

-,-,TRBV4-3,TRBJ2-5,CASSPLPGVSETQYF,TGCGCCAGCAGCCCTCTACCCGGGGTTTCGGAGACCCAGTACTTC
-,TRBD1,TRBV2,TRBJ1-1,CASSEGRGHREAFF,TGTGCCAGCAGTGAAGGCAGGGGGCATCGTGAAGCTTTCTTT
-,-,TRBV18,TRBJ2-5,CASSPGSGETQYF,TGTGCCAGCTCACCAGGCTCTGGGGAAACCCAGTACTTC
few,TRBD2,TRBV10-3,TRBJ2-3,CAISTLAGGTTDTQYF,TGTGCCATCAGTACCTTGGCGGGGGGAACCACAGATACGCAGTATTTT
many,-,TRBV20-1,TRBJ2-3,CSARGPSTDTQYF,TGCAGTGCTAGAGGTCCTAGCACAGATACGCAGTATTTT
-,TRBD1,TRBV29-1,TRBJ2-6,CSVGGQAGANVLTF,TGCAGCGTTGGGGGACAGGCTGGGGCCAACGTCCTGACTTTC
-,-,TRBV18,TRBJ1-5,CASSGRGARGQPQHF,TGTGCCAGCTCCGGACGGGGAGCCCGAGGTCAGCCCCAGCATTTT
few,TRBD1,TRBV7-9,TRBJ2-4,CASSPDRVAKNIQYF,TGTGCCAGCAGCCCGGACAGGGTAGCCAAAAACATTCAGTACTTC
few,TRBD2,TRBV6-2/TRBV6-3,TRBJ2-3,CASSPFRGDSTDTQYF,TGTGCCAGCAGTCCCTTCCGGGGGGATAGCACAGATACGCAGTATTTT
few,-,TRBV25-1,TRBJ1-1,CASSEFEWGSEAFF,TGTGCCAGCAGTGAGTTTGAGTGGGGCAGTGAAGCTTTCTTT
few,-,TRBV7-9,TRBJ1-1,CASRRREGAEAFF,TGTGCCAGCAGAAGGAGAGAAGGGGCTGAAGCTTTCTTT
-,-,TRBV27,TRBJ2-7,CASKGASYEQYF,TGTGCCAGCAAAGGAGCCTCCTACGAGCAGTACTTC
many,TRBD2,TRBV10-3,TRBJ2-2,CASRNLAGGPFTGELFF,TGTGCCTCCAGAAATCTAGCGGGAGGGCCGTTTACCGGGGAGCTGTTTTTT
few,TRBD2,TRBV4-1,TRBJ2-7,CASSQELAVHEQYF,TGCGCCAGCAGCCAAGAACTAGCGGTCCACGAGCAGTACTTC
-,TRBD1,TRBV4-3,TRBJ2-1,CASSHGTGKYNEQFF,TGCGCCAGCAGCCATGGGACAGGGAAATACAATGAGCAGTTCTTC
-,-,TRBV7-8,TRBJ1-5,CASSGYRVDRARQPQHF,TGTGCCAGCAGCGGATATAGAGTAGATAGGGCTCGTCAGCCCCAGCATTTT
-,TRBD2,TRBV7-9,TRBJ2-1,CASSPRDYVDEQFF,TGTGCCAGCAGCCCCCGGGACTACGTCGATGAGCAGTTCTTC
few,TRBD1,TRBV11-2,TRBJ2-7,CASSLDGPRSGTGSGYEQYF,TGTGCCAGCAGCTTAGATGGCCCCCGATCCGGGACAGGGAGTGGGTACGAGCAGTACTTC
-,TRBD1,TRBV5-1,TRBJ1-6,CASSPGQGGSVHF,TGCGCCAGCAGCCCAGGACAGGGCGGGTCGGTCCACTTT
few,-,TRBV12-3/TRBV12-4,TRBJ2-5,CASSFPPYRRETQYF,TGTGCCAGCAGTTTTCCCCCCTATAGACGGGAGACCCAGTACTTC
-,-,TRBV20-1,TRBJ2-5,CSAKNEGKETQYF,TGCAGTGCTAAAAACGAGGGCAAGGAGACCCAGTACTTC
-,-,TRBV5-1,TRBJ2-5,CASSDHYRAKETQYF,TGCGCCAGCAGCGACCATTACAGGGCTAAAGAGACCCAGTACTTC
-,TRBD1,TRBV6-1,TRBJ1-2,CASRRGTGWDGYTF,TGTGCCAGCAGACGTGGGACAGGGTGGGATGGCTACACCTTC
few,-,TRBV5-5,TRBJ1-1,CASCPRTVMNTEAFF,TGTGCCAGCTGCCCTAGGACGGTGATGAACACTGAAGCTTTCTTT
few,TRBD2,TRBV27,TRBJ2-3,CASSTRTSGRLADTQYF,TGTGCCAGCAGTACCAGGACTAGCGGGAGGCTAGCAGATACGCAGTATTTT
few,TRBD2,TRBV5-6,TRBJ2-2,CASSKRLAANTGELFF,TGTGCCAGCAGCAAGAGACTAGCGGCGAACACCGGGGAGCTGTTTTTT
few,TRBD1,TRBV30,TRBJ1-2,CAWSVRRGKGYTF,TGTGCCTGGAGTGTTCGCAGGGGGAAGGGCTACACCTTC
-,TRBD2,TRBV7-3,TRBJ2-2,CASSMTSGLSYTGELFF,TGTGCCAGCAGCATGACTAGCGGGTTGTCGTACACCGGGGAGCTGTTTTTT